Sequencing of this T cell receptor (beta chain) was carried out in a study of graft-versus-host responses after intestinal transplantation. This clone appeared once. The antigen remains undetermined. This CDR3 has 13 residues. The germline V gene has CDR1 SEHNR and CDR2 FQNEAQ (reference sequence). V was cut by 1 base and J by 0 bases, with 3 bases left in between. Data came from immunoSEQ multiplex PCR; TCRdb stores just in-frame clones and leaves some out. The sample consists of about 93,000 clones, around 93% of them appearing once. Sequencing was performed on unstimulated CD8+ T cells sorted from spleen or lymph node cells, taken before intestinal transplant. This chain joins TRBV7-9 and TRBJ1-2; D uncertain. The receptor was derived from a human donor who received an intestinal transplant. The CDR3 spells CASSLVANYGYTF. CDR3 nucleotide sequence: TGTGCCAGCAGCTTAGTAGCTAACTATGGCTACACCTTC. Drawing the rest from reference TRBV7-9 and TRBJ1-2, the complete variable domain is DTGVSQNPRHKITKRGQNVTFRCDPISEHNRLYWYRQTLGQGPEFLTYFQNEAQLEKSRLLSDRFSAERPKGSFSTLEIQRTEQGDSAMYLCASSLVANYGYTFGSGTRLTVV.